Listed here are 5 T cell receptor beta chains from one sample, sequenced in a study of cytomegalovirus exposure and HLA in healthy donors (dated by TCRdb to between 2016 and 2019). Library method: the immunoSEQ multiplex PCR assay. For the multiplex PCR, a mixture combining 60 forward primers for TCR Vbeta segments and 13 reverse primers for TCR Jbeta segments was used. Entries here come from immuneACCESS through TCRdb and include only in-frame sequences with V and J called. Some clones fail to appear in such tables; in the studies checked, an unresolved V gene covers under half of the shortfall, and the cause of the remainder is unknown. The sample table lists 100,000 to 120,000 clones, 79% of them with a count of one. Of the sample, 5% to 8% falls within the top ten clones. The sequenced material came from PBMCs. The receptors originated from a man aged 25-45 years in good health and CMV-seropositive.

The chain is built from TRBV5-1 and TRBJ2-1, with 11 positions matching TRBD1. J lost 9 bases, V lost 4 bases, and 21 bases had no gene match. Germline V gene data show CDR1 as SGHRS and CDR2 as YFSETQ. The CDR3 runs to 19 residues. The CDR3 bases are TGCGCCAGCAGCCTAGGATGGAATACCGGGACAGGGGGTACGGCTGAGCAGTTCTTC. This encodes CASSLGWNTGTGGTAEQFF.

This chain links TRBV11-1 with TRBJ2-2; TRBD1 might be the D (6 bases). The CDR3 has 14 residues. The germline V and J ends were trimmed by 5 bases and 1 base, with 8 bases remaining between them. CDR1 SGHAT and CDR2 FQDESV come from the germline V gene (reference sequence). The CDR3 DNA is TGTGCCAGCAGCCGACAGGAGAACACCGGGGAGCTGTTTTTT. It is translated as CASSRQENTGELFF.

The J gene is TRBJ2-5, the V gene TRBV2; D may be TRBD1 (6 bases). The CDR3 runs 14 residues. Germline V gene sequence: CDR1 SNHLY, CDR2 FYNNEI. V gave up 2 bases and J gave up 2 bases, with 9 bases separating them. The DNA for the CDR3 is TGTGCCAGCAGTGAAAGGACAGATCAAGAGACCCAGTACTTC. This gives the protein CASSERTDQETQYF. Complete variable domain (other parts from reference TRBV2 and TRBJ2-5): EPEVTQTPSHQVTQMGQEVILRCVPISNHLYFYWYRQILGQKVEFLVSFYNNEISEKSEIFDDQFSVERPDGSNFTLKIRSTKLEDSAMYFCASSERTDQETQYFGPGTRLLVL.

The chain carries TRBV7-2 and TRBJ1-4, with unresolved D. The germline V gene has CDR1 SGHTA and CDR2 FQGNSA. The V end lost 5 bases, the J end lost 5 bases, and 6 bases lay between the germline ends. CDR3 length: 12 amino acids. The CDR3 nucleotides read TGTGCCAGCAGCCGAGGAAATGAAAAACTGTTTTTT. Amino acids: CASSRGNEKLFF. The full variable domain, rest sourced from reference TRBV7-2 and TRBJ1-4, is GAGVSQSPSNKVTEKGKDVELRCDPISGHTALYWYRQSLGQGLEFLIYFQGNSAPDKSGLPSDRFSAERTGGSVSTLTIQRTQQEDSAVYLCASSRGNEKLFFGSGTQLSVL.

The chain joins TRBV14 to TRBJ2-4; D is perhaps TRBD2 (5 bases). This CDR3 is built from 12 residues. Trimming removed 1 base from V and 13 bases from J, with 11 bases in between. CDR1 and CDR2 from the germline V gene are SGHDN and FVKESK. The CDR3 DNA reads as TGTGCCAGCAGCCAAGGAGGGTCGCGCCAGTACTTC. It translates to CASSQGGSRQYF. The entire variable domain, with the rest obtained from reference TRBV14 and TRBJ2-4, is as follows: EAGVTQFPSHSVIEKGQTVTLRCDPISGHDNLYWYRRVMGKEIKFLLHFVKESKQDESGMPNNRFLAERTGGTYSTLKVQPAELEDSGVYFCASSQGGSRQYFGAGTRLSVL.